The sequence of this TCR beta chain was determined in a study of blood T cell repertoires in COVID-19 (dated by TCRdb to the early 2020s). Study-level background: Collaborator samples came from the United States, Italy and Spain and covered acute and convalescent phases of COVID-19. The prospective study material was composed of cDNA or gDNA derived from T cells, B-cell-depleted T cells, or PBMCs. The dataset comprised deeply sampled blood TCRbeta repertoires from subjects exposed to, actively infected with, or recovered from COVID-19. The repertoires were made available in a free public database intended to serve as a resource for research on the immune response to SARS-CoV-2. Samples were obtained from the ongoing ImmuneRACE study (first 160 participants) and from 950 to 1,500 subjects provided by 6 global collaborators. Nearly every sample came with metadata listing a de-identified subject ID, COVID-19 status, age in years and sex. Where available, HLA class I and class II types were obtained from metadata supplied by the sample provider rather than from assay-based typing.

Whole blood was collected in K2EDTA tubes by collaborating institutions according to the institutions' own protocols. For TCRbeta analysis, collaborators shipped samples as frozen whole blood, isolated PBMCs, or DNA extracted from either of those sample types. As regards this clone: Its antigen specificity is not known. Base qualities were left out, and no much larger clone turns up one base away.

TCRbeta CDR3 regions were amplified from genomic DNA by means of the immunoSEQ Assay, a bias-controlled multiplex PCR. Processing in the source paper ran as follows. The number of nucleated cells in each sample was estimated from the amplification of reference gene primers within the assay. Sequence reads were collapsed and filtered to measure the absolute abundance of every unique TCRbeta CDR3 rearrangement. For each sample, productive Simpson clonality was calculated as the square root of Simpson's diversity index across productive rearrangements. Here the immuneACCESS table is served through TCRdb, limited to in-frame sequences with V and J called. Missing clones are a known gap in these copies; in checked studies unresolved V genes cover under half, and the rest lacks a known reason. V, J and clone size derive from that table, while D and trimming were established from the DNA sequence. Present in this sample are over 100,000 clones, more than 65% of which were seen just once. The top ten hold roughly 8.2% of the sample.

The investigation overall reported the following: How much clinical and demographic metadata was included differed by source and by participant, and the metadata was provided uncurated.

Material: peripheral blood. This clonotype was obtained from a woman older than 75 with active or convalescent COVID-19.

The nucleotide sequence is TGTGCCAGCAGCCAGAGGGAGAGCCCCGGGGAGCTGTTTTTT. Protein translation: CASSQRESPGELFF. The rearranged segments are TRBV7-6 and TRBJ2-2; the D region possibly corresponds to TRBD2 (5 bases align). From the cysteine up to the phenylalanine, the CDR3 has a length of 14 residues. Solely the CDR3 DNA is kept, with 42 bases framed from the first base. V lost 5 bases and J lost 6 bases; the stretch between them is 13 bases long. CDR1 and CDR2 were assigned from the germline V gene as SGHVS and FNYEAQ.